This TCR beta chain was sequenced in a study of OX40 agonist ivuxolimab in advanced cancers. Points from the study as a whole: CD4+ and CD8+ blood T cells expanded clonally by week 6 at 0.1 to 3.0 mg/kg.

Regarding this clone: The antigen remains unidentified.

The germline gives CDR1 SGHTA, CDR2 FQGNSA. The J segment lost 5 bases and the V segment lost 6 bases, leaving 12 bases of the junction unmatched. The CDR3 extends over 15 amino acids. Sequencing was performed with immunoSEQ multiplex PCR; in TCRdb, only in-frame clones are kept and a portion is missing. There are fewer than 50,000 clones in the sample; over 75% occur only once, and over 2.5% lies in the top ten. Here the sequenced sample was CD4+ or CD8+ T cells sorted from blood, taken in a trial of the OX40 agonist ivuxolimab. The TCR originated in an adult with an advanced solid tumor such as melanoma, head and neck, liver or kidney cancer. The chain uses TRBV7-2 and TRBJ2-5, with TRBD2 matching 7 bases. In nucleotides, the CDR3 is TGTGCCAGCAGAGCGGGACTGGGATTGGGGGAGACCCAGTACTTC. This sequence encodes CASRAGLGLGETQYF.